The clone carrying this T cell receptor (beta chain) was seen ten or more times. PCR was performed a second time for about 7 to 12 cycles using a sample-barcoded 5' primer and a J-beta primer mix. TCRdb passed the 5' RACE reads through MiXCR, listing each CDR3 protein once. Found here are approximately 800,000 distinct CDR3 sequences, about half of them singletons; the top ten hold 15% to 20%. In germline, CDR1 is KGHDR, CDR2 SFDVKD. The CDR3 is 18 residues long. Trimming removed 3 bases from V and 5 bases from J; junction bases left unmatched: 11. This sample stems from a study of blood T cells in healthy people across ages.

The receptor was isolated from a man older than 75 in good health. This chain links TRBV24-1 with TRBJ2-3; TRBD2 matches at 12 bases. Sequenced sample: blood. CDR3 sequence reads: CATSDVLTSGSAGDTQYF. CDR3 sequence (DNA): TGTGCCACCAGTGATGTACTGACTAGCGGGAGTGCGGGAGATACGCAGTATTTT.